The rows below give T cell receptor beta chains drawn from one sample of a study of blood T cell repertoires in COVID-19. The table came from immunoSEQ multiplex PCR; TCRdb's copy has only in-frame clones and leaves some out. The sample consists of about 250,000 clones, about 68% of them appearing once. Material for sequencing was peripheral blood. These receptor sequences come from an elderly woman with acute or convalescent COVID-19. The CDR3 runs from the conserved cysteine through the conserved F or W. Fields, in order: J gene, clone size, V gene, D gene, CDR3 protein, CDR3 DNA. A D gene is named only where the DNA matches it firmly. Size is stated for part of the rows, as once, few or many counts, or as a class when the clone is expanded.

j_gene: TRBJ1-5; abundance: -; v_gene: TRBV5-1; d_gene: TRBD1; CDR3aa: CASSEGQNQPQHF; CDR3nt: TGCGCCAGCAGCGAGGGACAGAATCAGCCCCAGCATTTT
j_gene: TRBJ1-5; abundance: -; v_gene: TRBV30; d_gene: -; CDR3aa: CAWSDPGSNQPQHF; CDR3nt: TGTGCCTGGAGTGATCCGGGGAGCAATCAGCCCCAGCATTTT
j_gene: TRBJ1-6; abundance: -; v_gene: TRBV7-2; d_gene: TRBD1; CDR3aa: CASSSPAGGSFSPLHF; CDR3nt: TGTGCCAGCAGCTCCCCCGCAGGGGGCAGTTTCTCACCCCTCCACTTT
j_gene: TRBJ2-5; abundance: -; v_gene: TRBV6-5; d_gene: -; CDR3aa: CASSYSAVQTQYF; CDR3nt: TGTGCCAGCAGTTACTCAGCCGTGCAGACCCAGTACTTC
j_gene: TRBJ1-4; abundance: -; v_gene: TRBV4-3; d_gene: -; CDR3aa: CASSQDGRIGFNEKLFF; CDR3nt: TGCGCCAGCAGCCAAGATGGTAGGATCGGGTTTAATGAAAAACTGTTTTTT
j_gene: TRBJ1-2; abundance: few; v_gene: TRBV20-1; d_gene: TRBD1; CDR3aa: CSASRDRVLNGYTF; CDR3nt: TGCAGTGCTAGTCGGGACAGGGTCCTCAATGGCTACACCTTC
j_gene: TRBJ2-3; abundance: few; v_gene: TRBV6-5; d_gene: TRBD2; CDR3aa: CASERSGGLTDTQYF; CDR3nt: TGTGCCAGCGAGAGGAGCGGGGGCCTAACAGATACGCAGTATTTT
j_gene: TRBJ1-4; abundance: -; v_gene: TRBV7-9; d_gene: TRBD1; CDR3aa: CASSLTGGDEKLFF; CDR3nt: TGTGCCAGCAGCCTGACAGGGGGAGATGAAAAACTGTTTTTT
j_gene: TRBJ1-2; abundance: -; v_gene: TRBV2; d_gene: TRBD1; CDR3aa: CASSEVVRTGAAGYTF; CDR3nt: TGTGCCAGCAGTGAAGTAGTAAGAACAGGGGCCGCGGGCTACACCTTC
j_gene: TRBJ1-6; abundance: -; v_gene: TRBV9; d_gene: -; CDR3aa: CASSVAGMNSPLHF; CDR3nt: TGTGCCAGCAGCGTAGCCGGTATGAATTCACCCCTCCACTTT
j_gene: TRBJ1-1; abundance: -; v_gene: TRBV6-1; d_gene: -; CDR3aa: CASSEGGGGTEAFF; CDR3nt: TGTGCCAGCAGTGAAGGGGGGGGAGGGACTGAAGCTTTCTTT
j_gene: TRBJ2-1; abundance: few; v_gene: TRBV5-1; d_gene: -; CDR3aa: CASSLVDEQFF; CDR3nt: TGCGCCAGCAGCTTGGTAGATGAGCAGTTCTTC
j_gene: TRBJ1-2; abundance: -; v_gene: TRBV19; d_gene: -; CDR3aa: CASTPRGGGYTF; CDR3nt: TGTGCCAGTACCCCTCGGGGAGGTGGCTACACCTTC
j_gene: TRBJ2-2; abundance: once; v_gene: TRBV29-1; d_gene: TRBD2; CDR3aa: CSVAPGGNTGELFF; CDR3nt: TGCAGCGTCGCACCGGGAGGTAACACCGGGGAGCTGTTTTTT
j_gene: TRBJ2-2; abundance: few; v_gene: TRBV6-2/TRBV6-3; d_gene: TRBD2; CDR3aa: CASSRGRGRTGELFF; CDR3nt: TGTGCCAGCAGTCGAGGGAGGGGTAGGACCGGGGAGCTGTTTTTT
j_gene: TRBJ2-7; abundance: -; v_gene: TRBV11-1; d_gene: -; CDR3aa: CASSLGVRQLGYEQYF; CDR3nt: TGTGCCAGCAGCTTAGGAGTCCGACAGCTGGGATACGAGCAGTACTTC
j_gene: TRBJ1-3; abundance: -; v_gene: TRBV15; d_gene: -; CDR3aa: CATSRDQGTGNTIYF; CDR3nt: TGTGCCACCAGCAGAGACCAGGGTACTGGAAACACCATATATTTT
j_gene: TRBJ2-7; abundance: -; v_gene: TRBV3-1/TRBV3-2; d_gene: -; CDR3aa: CASSQELVPLSEQYF; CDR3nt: TGTGCCAGCAGCCAAGAGTTGGTCCCCCTATCCGAGCAGTACTTC
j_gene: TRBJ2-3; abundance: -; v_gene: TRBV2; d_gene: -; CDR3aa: CASSPILGLGTDTQYF; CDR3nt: TGTGCCAGCAGTCCTATACTAGGGCTGGGCACAGATACGCAGTATTTT
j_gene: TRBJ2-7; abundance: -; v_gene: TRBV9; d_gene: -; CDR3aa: CASSVGGGRSYEQYF; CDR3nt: TGTGCCAGCAGCGTAGGGGGCGGCCGATCTTACGAGCAGTACTTC
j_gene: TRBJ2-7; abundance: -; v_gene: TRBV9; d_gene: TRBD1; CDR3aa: CASSPAGTGPYEQYF; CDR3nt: TGTGCCAGCAGCCCGGCCGGGACAGGACCCTACGAGCAGTACTTC
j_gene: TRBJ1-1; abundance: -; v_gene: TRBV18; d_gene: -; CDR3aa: CASSATVNTEAFF; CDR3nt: TGTGCCAGCTCAGCGACAGTGAACACTGAAGCTTTCTTT
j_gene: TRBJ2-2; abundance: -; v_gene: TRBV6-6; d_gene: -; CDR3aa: CASSPLGGRVIVAGELFF; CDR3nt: TGTGCCAGCAGTCCTCTCGGGGGGCGAGTAATCGTTGCCGGGGAGCTGTTTTTT
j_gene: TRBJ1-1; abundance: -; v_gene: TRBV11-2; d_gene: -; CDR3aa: CASSWDNFEAFF; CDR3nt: TGTGCCAGCAGCTGGGACAACTTTGAAGCTTTCTTT
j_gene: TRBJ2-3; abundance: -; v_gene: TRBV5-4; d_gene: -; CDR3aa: CASSPGSGTDTQYF; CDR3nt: TGTGCCAGCAGCCCCGGGAGTGGCACAGATACGCAGTATTTT
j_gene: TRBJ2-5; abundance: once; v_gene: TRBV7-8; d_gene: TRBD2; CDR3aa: CASSRGSGANRETQYF; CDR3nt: TGTGCCAGCAGCCGAGGAAGCGGGGCCAACAGGGAGACCCAGTACTTC
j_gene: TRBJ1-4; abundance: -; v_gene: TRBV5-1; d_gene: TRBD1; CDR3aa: CASSITGGARLGEKLFF; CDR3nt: TGCGCCAGCAGCATAACAGGGGGCGCGAGGCTGGGTGAAAAACTGTTTTTT
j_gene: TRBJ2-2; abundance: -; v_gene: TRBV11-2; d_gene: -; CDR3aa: CASSWKGGLITGELFF; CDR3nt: TGTGCCAGCAGCTGGAAGGGGGGGCTTATCACCGGGGAGCTGTTTTTT
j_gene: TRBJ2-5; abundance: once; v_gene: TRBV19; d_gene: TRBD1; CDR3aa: CASSGTGRETQYF; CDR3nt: TGTGCCAGTAGTGGGACAGGGCGGGAGACCCAGTACTTC
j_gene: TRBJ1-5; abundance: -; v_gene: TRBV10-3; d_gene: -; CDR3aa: CAIKGRDNQPQHF; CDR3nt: TGTGCCATCAAAGGCAGGGACAATCAGCCCCAGCATTTT
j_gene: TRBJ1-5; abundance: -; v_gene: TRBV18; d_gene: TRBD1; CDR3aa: CASSPGTGNFQPQHF; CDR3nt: TGTGCCAGCTCACCGGGGACAGGGAATTTTCAGCCCCAGCATTTT
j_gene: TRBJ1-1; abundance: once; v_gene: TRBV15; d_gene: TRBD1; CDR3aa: CATSRSGQGRTEAFF; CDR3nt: TGTGCCACCAGCAGATCGGGACAGGGTCGGACTGAAGCTTTCTTT
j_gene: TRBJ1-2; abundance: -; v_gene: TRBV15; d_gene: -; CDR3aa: CATSSQATNYGYTF; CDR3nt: TGTGCCACCAGCAGTCAAGCAACCAACTATGGCTACACCTTC
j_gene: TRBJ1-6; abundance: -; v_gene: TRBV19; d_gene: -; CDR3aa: CASSTLQGNSPLHF; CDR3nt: TGTGCCAGTAGTACTCTGCAGGGTAATTCACCCCTCCACTTT
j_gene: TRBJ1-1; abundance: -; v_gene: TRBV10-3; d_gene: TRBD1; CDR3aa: CAIRTRTGSGLGTEAFF; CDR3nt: TGTGCCATCAGGACGAGGACAGGGTCGGGGTTGGGCACTGAAGCTTTCTTT
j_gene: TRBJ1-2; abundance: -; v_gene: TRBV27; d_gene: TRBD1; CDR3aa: CASSFVFGQGNYGYTF; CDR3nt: TGTGCCAGCAGTTTCGTATTCGGACAGGGGAACTATGGCTACACCTTC
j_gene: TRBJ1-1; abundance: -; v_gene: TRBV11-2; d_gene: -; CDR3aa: CASSSIPQVNTEAFF; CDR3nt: TGTGCCAGCAGCTCCATACCGCAGGTGAACACTGAAGCTTTCTTT
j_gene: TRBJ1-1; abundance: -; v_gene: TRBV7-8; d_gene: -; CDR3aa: CASRLGSERQAFF; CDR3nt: TGTGCCAGCAGATTAGGGTCGGAGAGACAAGCTTTCTTT
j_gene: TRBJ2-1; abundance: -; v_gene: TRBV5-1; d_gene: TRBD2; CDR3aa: CASSLFGGSYNEQFF; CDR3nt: TGCGCCAGCAGCTTGTTCGGCGGGAGCTACAATGAGCAGTTCTTC
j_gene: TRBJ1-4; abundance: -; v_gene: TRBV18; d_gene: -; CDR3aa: CASSPGDEKLFF; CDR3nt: TGTGCCAGCTCCCCGGGGGATGAAAAACTGTTTTTT
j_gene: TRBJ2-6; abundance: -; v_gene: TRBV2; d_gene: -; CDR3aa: CASRRRAGANVLTF; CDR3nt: TGTGCCAGCAGAAGGCGGGCTGGGGCCAACGTCCTGACTTTC
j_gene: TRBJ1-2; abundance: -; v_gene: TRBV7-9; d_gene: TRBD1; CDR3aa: CASSLRAGGRDGYTF; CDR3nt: TGTGCCAGCAGCTTACGGGCAGGGGGCCGTGATGGCTACACCTTC
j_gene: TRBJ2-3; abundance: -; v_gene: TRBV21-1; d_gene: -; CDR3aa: CASSKGPLAGEGGAHTDTQYF; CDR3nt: TGTGCCAGCAGCAAAGGGCCACTAGCGGGAGAAGGGGGTGCGCACACAGATACGCAGTATTTT
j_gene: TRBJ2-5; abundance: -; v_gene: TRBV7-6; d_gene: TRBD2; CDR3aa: CASSLVGAGGQETQYF; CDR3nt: TGTGCCAGCAGCTTAGTAGGGGCGGGGGGACAAGAGACCCAGTACTTC
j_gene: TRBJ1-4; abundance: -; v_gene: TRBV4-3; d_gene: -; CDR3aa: CASSQDYLEGSEKLFF; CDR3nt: TGCGCCAGCAGCCAAGATTATTTGGAGGGCTCTGAAAAACTGTTTTTT
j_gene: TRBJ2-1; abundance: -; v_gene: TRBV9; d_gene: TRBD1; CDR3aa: CASSASTGSYNEQFF; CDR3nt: TGTGCCAGCAGCGCCTCGACAGGGTCCTACAATGAGCAGTTCTTC
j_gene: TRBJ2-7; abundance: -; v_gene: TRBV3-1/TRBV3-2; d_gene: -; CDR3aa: CASSRQYEQYF; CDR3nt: TGTGCCAGCAGCCGGCAATACGAGCAGTACTTC
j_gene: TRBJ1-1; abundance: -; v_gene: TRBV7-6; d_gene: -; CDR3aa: CASSLEGRNRNTEAFF; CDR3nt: TGTGCCAGCAGCTTAGAAGGGAGGAATAGGAACACTGAAGCTTTCTTT
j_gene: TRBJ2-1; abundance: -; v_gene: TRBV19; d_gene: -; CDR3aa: CASSTQRRRLFF; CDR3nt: TGTGCCAGTAGTACACAACGGAGAAGGCTGTTCTTC
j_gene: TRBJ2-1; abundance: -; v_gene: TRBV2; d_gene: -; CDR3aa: CASSGDISEQFF; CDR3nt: TGTGCCAGCAGTGGGGACATCTCTGAGCAGTTCTTC
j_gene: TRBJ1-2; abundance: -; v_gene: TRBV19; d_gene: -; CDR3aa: CASNPAPIPGRRGGYTF; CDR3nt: TGTGCCAGTAACCCGGCGCCTATCCCGGGACGGCGGGGTGGCTACACCTTC
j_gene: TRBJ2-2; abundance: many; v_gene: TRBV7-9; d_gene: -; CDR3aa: CASSTGLTGELFF; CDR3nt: TGTGCCAGCAGCACTGGGCTCACCGGGGAGCTGTTTTTT
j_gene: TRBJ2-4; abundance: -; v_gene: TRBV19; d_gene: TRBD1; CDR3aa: CASSDRALGKNIQYF; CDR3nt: TGTGCCAGTAGCGACAGGGCCCTTGGCAAAAACATTCAGTACTTC
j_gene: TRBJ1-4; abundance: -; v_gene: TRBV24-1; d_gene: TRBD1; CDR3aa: CATSETEQGGKEKLFF; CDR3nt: TGTGCCACCAGTGAGACCGAACAGGGGGGAAAGGAAAAACTGTTTTTT
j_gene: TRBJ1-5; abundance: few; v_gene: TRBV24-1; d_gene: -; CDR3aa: CATSDNTQPQHF; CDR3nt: TGTGCCACCAGTGATAACACTCAGCCCCAGCATTTT
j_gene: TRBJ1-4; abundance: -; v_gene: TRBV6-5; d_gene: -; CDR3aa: CASSTTGGEKLFF; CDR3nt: TGTGCCAGCAGTACGACAGGTGGTGAAAAACTGTTTTTT
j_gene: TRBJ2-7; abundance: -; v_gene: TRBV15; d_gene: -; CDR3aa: CATSREGQAYEQYF; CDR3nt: TGTGCCACCAGCAGAGAGGGCCAAGCCTACGAGCAGTACTTC